This is a list of T cell receptor beta chains from one sample in a study of T cell changes during pregnancy in multiple sclerosis. TCRdb's copy holds only in-frame clones and misses some; the assay was immunoSEQ multiplex PCR. This table has roughly 80,000 clones, about 91% appearing once. Specimen: peripheral blood, collected before pregnancy. Every receptor here comes from a female donor with multiple sclerosis, enrolled in a pregnancy study. Both conserved end residues are part of each CDR3. A D gene is named only where the DNA matches it firmly. Not all rows give a size; the values are once, few, many and, for expanded clones, a class.

J gene: TRBJ2-2; clone size: .; V gene: TRBV2; D gene: .; CDR3 protein: CASREAGRNGELFF; CDR3 DNA: TGTGCCAGCAGGGAGGCAGGGAGGAACGGGGAGCTGTTTTTT
J gene: TRBJ2-7; clone size: .; V gene: TRBV6-5; D gene: TRBD2; CDR3 protein: CASSQAGKVYEQYF; CDR3 DNA: TGTGCCAGCAGCCAAGCGGGGAAAGTCTACGAGCAGTACTTC
J gene: TRBJ1-1; clone size: .; V gene: TRBV13; D gene: TRBD1; CDR3 protein: CASRRGTGMNTEAFF; CDR3 DNA: TGTGCCAGCAGACGCGGGACAGGCATGAACACTGAAGCTTTCTTT
J gene: TRBJ1-2; clone size: .; V gene: TRBV19; D gene: .; CDR3 protein: CASSSLRQEYGYTF; CDR3 DNA: TGTGCCAGTAGTAGCCTTAGACAGGAATATGGCTACACCTTC
J gene: TRBJ2-1; clone size: .; V gene: TRBV6-5; D gene: .; CDR3 protein: CASSYGAGEQFF; CDR3 DNA: TGTGCCAGCAGTTATGGGGCTGGGGAGCAGTTCTTC
J gene: TRBJ2-6; clone size: .; V gene: TRBV5-4; D gene: .; CDR3 protein: CASSYGVGSSGANVLTF; CDR3 DNA: TGTGCCAGCAGCTATGGGGTCGGGAGCTCTGGGGCCAACGTCCTGACTTTC
J gene: TRBJ1-3; clone size: .; V gene: TRBV7-9; D gene: .; CDR3 protein: CASSLARGDSGNTIYF; CDR3 DNA: TGTGCCAGCAGCTTAGCGCGGGGTGACTCTGGAAACACCATATATTTT
J gene: TRBJ2-3; clone size: .; V gene: TRBV18; D gene: TRBD1; CDR3 protein: CASSPLNTGTGWTDTQYF; CDR3 DNA: TGTGCCAGCTCACCATTAAATACCGGGACAGGGTGGACAGATACGCAGTATTTT
J gene: TRBJ1-2; clone size: once; V gene: TRBV29-1; D gene: .; CDR3 protein: CSVVSGVHYGYTF; CDR3 DNA: TGCAGCGTTGTTTCCGGGGTGCACTATGGCTACACCTTC
J gene: TRBJ2-1; clone size: .; V gene: TRBV27; D gene: .; CDR3 protein: CASSLSPTHNEQFF; CDR3 DNA: TGTGCCAGCAGTTTATCTCCGACTCATAATGAGCAGTTCTTC
J gene: TRBJ2-1; clone size: .; V gene: TRBV9; D gene: TRBD1; CDR3 protein: CASSVGDRALPYNEQFF; CDR3 DNA: TGTGCCAGCAGCGTAGGGGACAGGGCACTACCCTACAATGAGCAGTTCTTC
J gene: TRBJ2-3; clone size: .; V gene: TRBV27; D gene: .; CDR3 protein: CASSWAGGTDTQYF; CDR3 DNA: TGTGCCAGCAGTTGGGCAGGGGGCACAGATACGCAGTATTTT
J gene: TRBJ2-7; clone size: .; V gene: TRBV6-5; D gene: TRBD1; CDR3 protein: CASSYSDRGTYEQYF; CDR3 DNA: TGTGCCAGCAGTTACTCAGACAGGGGAACCTACGAGCAGTACTTC
J gene: TRBJ2-3; clone size: .; V gene: TRBV7-3; D gene: .; CDR3 protein: CASAGSGSTDTQYF; CDR3 DNA: TGTGCCAGCGCGGGGTCGGGTAGCACAGATACGCAGTATTTT